These T cell receptor beta chains were read from a single sample in a study of Graves' ophthalmopathy and Graves' hyperthyroidism. TCRdb called the multiplex PCR reads again in MiXCR, with one record for every CDR3 protein. This table has approximately 410,000 distinct CDR3 sequences, approximately 15% appearing once. Sequencing was performed on peripheral blood. All receptors derive from a woman aged 18-30 years with stable Graves' hyperthyroidism. The CDR3 runs from the conserved cysteine through the conserved F or W. Each record gives: clone size, D gene, J gene, V gene, CDR3 protein, CDR3 DNA. D genes are given only for firm matches. Rows give clone size only sometimes, using once, few, many, or a class for an expanded clone.

many	TRBD1	TRBJ2-7	TRBV11-3	CASSLGGTGTHEQYF	TGTGCCAGCAGCTTAGGTGGGACAGGTACCCACGAGCAGTACTTC
many	-	TRBJ1-1	TRBV2	CASSEAVEAFF	TGTGCCAGCAGTGAAGCAGTTGAAGCTTTCTTT
-	TRBD1	TRBJ2-7	TRBV11-2	CASSAPDRESREQYF	TGTGCCAGCAGCGCCCCGGACAGGGAAAGTCGTGAGCAGTACTTC
many	TRBD1	TRBJ1-1	TRBV12-3/TRBV12-4	CASMRQGALNTEAFF	TGTGCCAGCATGCGGCAGGGGGCCCTGAACACTGAAGCTTTCTTT
many	-	TRBJ1-1	TRBV6-5	CASSYGQGYTEAFF	TGTGCCAGCAGTTACGGGCAGGGTTACACTGAAGCTTTCTTT
many	-	TRBJ2-4	TRBV7-3	CASSLDSFQNIQYF	TGTGCCAGCAGCTTAGACAGCTTCCAAAACATTCAGTACTTC
many	-	TRBJ1-1	TRBV11-1	CASSSRTVMNTEAFF	TGTGCCAGCAGCTCAAGGACAGTCATGAACACTGAAGCTTTCTTT
many	-	TRBJ2-2	TRBV11-2	CASSLLTKSTGELFF	TGTGCCAGCAGCTTACTTACAAAGAGCACCGGGGAGCTGTTTTTT
-	-	TRBJ2-5	TRBV20-1	CSARDPRPKETQYF	TGCAGTGCTAGAGATCCGAGACCTAAAGAGACCCAGTACTTC
many	-	TRBJ1-1	TRBV4-2	CASSPMAHPGRQNTEAFF	TGTGCCAGCAGCCCTATGGCCCACCCCGGCAGGCAGAACACTGAAGCTTTCTTT
many	TRBD2	TRBJ2-7	TRBV6-2/TRBV6-3	CASSFGGGGAYEQYF	TGTGCCAGCAGTTTCGGTGGGGGGGGAGCTTACGAGCAGTACTTC
-	TRBD2	TRBJ2-5	TRBV12-3/TRBV12-4	CASSREAPGGGETQYF	TGTGCCAGCAGCCGAGAGGCTCCGGGGGGTGGGGAGACCCAGTACTTC
many	-	TRBJ1-5	TRBV28	CASASDQPQHF	TGTGCCAGCGCTTCCGATCAGCCCCAGCATTTT
many	-	TRBJ2-7	TRBV27	CASSLSDGGEQYF	TGTGCCAGCAGTTTATCCGATGGGGGCGAGCAGTACTTC
many	TRBD1	TRBJ1-2	TRBV2	CANPTGTGYGYTF	TGTGCCAACCCGACCGGGACAGGCTATGGCTACACCTTC
many	-	TRBJ1-1	TRBV7-7	CAPYLRPQAFF	TGTGCTCCCTACCTACGTCCGCAAGCTTTCTTT
many	-	TRBJ1-6	TRBV6-1	CASSDRAVNSPLHF	TGTGCCAGCAGTGATAGGGCCGTTAATTCACCCCTCCACTTT
many	-	TRBJ1-5	TRBV15	CATSRVLGNNQPQHF	TGTGCCACCAGCAGAGTGTTAGGGAACAACCAGCCCCAGCATTTT
-	-	TRBJ1-2	TRBV12-3/TRBV12-4	CASSPLGWKNYGYTF	TGTGCCAGCAGTCCCCTCGGGTGGAAGAACTATGGCTACACCTTC
many	-	TRBJ1-2	TRBV19	CASSMISRVSGYTF	TGTGCCAGTAGTATGATCTCGAGGGTAAGCGGCTACACCTTC
medium-sized	-	TRBJ2-5	TRBV6-2/TRBV6-3	CASSDSQETQYF	TGTGCCAGCAGTGACAGCCAAGAGACCCAGTACTTC
-	-	TRBJ1-1	TRBV15	CATSKLDRTEGFEAFF	TGTGCCACCAGCAAACTAGACCGGACAGAAGGATTTGAAGCTTTCTTT
many	-	TRBJ1-6	TRBV2	CASIGQIVGNSPLHF	TGTGCCAGCATTGGGCAAATTGTAGGGAATTCACCCCTCCACTTT
-	TRBD1	TRBJ1-1	TRBV12-3/TRBV12-4	CASKRERGQDTEAFF	TGTGCCAGCAAGAGGGAGCGGGGACAGGACACTGAAGCTTTCTTT
many	TRBD1	TRBJ1-2	TRBV4-1	CASSPAGARGNYGYTF	TGCGCCAGCAGCCCAGCAGGGGCCAGGGGGAACTATGGCTACACCTTC
many	-	TRBJ1-2	TRBV2	CASRVDTVNYGYTF	TGTGCCAGCAGAGTAGACACTGTCAACTATGGCTACACCTTC
many	TRBD1	TRBJ1-2	TRBV11-1	CASSKRQGNGGYTF	TGTGCCAGCAGCAAGAGACAGGGCAATGGGGGCTACACCTTC
many	-	TRBJ2-4	TRBV12-3/TRBV12-4	CASSLKNIQYF	TGTGCCAGCAGTTTGAAAAACATTCAGTACTTC
-	-	TRBJ1-3	TRBV5-1	CASSLNMDRSSGNTIYF	TGCGCCAGCAGCTTAAACATGGACAGATCCTCTGGAAACACCATATATTTT
many	-	TRBJ1-6	TRBV6-5	CASSYLSGAESPLHF	TGTGCCAGCAGTTACCTCTCAGGGGCAGAATCACCCCTCCACTTT
-	-	TRBJ2-3	TRBV11-2	CASSLVAGLADTQYF	TGTGCCAGCAGCTTAGTTGCGGGACTTGCAGATACGCAGTATTTT
many	TRBD1	TRBJ1-1	TRBV6-4	CASSDRDRQLNTEAFF	TGTGCCAGCAGTGACCGGGACAGGCAATTGAACACTGAAGCTTTCTTT
-	-	TRBJ2-7	TRBV11-3	CASSPSAGVYEQYF	TGTGCCAGCAGCCCCTCGGCCGGGGTCTACGAGCAGTACTTC
many	TRBD1	TRBJ1-2	TRBV6-1	CASSRTIGTVSYGYTF	TGTGCCAGCAGTAGAACAATTGGGACAGTCTCCTATGGCTACACCTTC